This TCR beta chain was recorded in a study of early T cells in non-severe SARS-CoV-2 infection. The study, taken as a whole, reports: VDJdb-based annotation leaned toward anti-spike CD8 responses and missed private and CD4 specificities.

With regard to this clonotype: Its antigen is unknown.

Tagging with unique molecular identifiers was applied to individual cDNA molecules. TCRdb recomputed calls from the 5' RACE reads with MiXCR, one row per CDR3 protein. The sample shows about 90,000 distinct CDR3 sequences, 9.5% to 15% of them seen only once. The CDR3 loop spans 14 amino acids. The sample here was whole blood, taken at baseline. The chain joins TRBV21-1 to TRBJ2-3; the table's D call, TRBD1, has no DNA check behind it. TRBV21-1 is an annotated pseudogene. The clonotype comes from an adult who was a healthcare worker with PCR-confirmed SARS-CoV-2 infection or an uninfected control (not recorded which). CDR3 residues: CASRGLGKADTQYF. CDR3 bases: TGTGCCAGCAGGGGGCTAGGGAAGGCAGATACGCAGTATTTT.